These T cell receptor beta chains were read from a single sample in a study of a mutant IDH1 vaccine in newly diagnosed glioma. Profiling relied on immunoSEQ multiplex PCR, and the TCRdb table lists in-frame clones only, not all of them. This table holds 40,000 or so clones, 70% to 90% found once. These receptors lack a known antigen. Sequenced here: PBMCs, sampled from a glioma patient whose treatment included an IDH1 peptide vaccine. These receptors were taken from a man aged 40-55 years with glioma. CDR3s include the opening cysteine and the closing phenylalanine or tryptophan. A D gene is named only where the DNA matches it firmly. Not all rows give a size; the values are once, few, many and, for expanded clones, a class.

V,J,D,size,DNA,CDR3
TRBV19,TRBJ2-7,.,.,TGTGCCAGTAACGGCTATCGAGACTACGAGCAGTACTTC,CASNGYRDYEQYF
TRBV5-1,TRBJ2-7,TRBD2,.,TGCGCCAGCAGCTTACTAGCGGGAGGCTGGGCCAGGGGGCCATTGGACGAGCAGTACTTC,CASSLLAGGWARGPLDEQYF
TRBV5-1,TRBJ2-1,.,.,TGCGCCAGCAGCGTCCGTAGGGGTAGGTCCTACAATGAGCAGTTCTTC,CASSVRRGRSYNEQFF
TRBV7-9,TRBJ2-7,TRBD1,few,TGTGCCAGCGGACAGGGGCTTTACGAGCAGTACTTC,CASGQGLYEQYF
TRBV2,TRBJ2-2,TRBD2,once,TGTGCCAGCAACCTAGCGGGAAACACCGGGGAGCTGTTTTTT,CASNLAGNTGELFF
TRBV2,TRBJ2-2,TRBD2,.,TGTGCCAGCCTGCCAGGCGGGAGAGGGTCCGGGGAGCTGTTTTTT,CASLPGGRGSGELFF
TRBV6-6,TRBJ1-5,.,few,TGTGCCAGCAGTTCGGGACCGGACTATAGCAATCAGCCCCAGCATTTT,CASSSGPDYSNQPQHF
TRBV6-5,TRBJ2-7,.,.,TGTGCCAGCAGTTACGGGACACCTGGGTACGAGCAGTACTTC,CASSYGTPGYEQYF
TRBV5-1,TRBJ1-1,TRBD1,.,TGCGCCAGTTCCGGACAGGGTTGGACTGAAGCTTTCTTT,CASSGQGWTEAFF
TRBV7-8,TRBJ1-2,.,.,TGTGCCAGCAGTCAGAGGGCCACCTATGGCTACACCTTC,CASSQRATYGYTF
TRBV27,TRBJ1-2,.,.,TGTGCCAGCAGTTTCCAGGACAACTATGGCTACACCTTC,CASSFQDNYGYTF
TRBV9,TRBJ2-5,TRBD2,.,TGTGCCAGCAGCGCGGGGGGACTAGCACTACAAGAGACCCAGTACTTC,CASSAGGLALQETQYF
TRBV6-1,TRBJ1-3,.,.,TGTGCCAGCAGTGAAGCGTTTACGATCTTCAACACCATATATTTT,CASSEAFTIFNTIYF
TRBV9,TRBJ2-7,TRBD1,.,TGTGCCAGCAGCGTCGGACAGGGGGCGCCTCTCGAGCAGTACTTC,CASSVGQGAPLEQYF
TRBV27,TRBJ1-5,.,few,TGTGCCAGCAGTTTGCCCACCCACCTAGGGCAGCCCCAGCATTTT,CASSLPTHLGQPQHF
TRBV27,TRBJ2-2,.,.,TGTGCCAGCAGTTTCCGGACTTCCGGGGAGCTGTTTTTT,CASSFRTSGELFF
TRBV15,TRBJ2-1,TRBD2,.,TGTGCCACCGCCACTAGCGGGAGGCCCCCCTACAATGAGCAGTTCTTC,CATATSGRPPYNEQFF
TRBV5-1,TRBJ1-2,.,.,TGCGCCAGCTCGAGGCAGAGCTCAGACTATGGCTACACCTTC,CASSRQSSDYGYTF
TRBV29-1,TRBJ2-7,TRBD1,.,TGCAGCGTTGAAGTCGGGACAGGACAGTACTTC,CSVEVGTGQYF
TRBV7-2,TRBJ1-5,.,once,TGTGCCAGCAGCTTAGTAGGTGCAGGGCAGCCCCAGCATTTT,CASSLVGAGQPQHF
TRBV5-3,TRBJ1-1,TRBD1,.,TGTGCCAGAAGGCGAGCAGGGGGCAAGGACACTGAAGCTTTCTTT,CARRRAGGKDTEAFF
TRBV7-2,TRBJ2-5,.,.,TGTGCCAGCAGCTTTCCGGACGGCCCCGGGACCCAGTACTTC,CASSFPDGPGTQYF
TRBV10-3,TRBJ2-1,TRBD2,.,TGTGCCATCAGTGAGGGACTAGCGTACGTTGAGCAGTTCTTC,CAISEGLAYVEQFF
TRBV19,TRBJ1-5,.,.,TGTGCCAGTAGTATAGTCGGCAATCAGCCCCAGCATTTT,CASSIVGNQPQHF
TRBV19,TRBJ2-3,.,.,TGTGCCAGTAGATCCGGAGATACGCAGTATTTT,CASRSGDTQYF
TRBV7-2,TRBJ2-5,TRBD2,few,TGTGCCAGCAGCCCCCGGGTAGCGGGAGTGGAGACCCAGTACTTC,CASSPRVAGVETQYF
TRBV4-2,TRBJ2-7,TRBD2,.,TGTGCCAGCAGCCAAGATTGGACTAGCGGGACCTACGAGCAGTACTTC,CASSQDWTSGTYEQYF
TRBV27,TRBJ2-7,.,.,TGTGCCAGCAGTCCCCAAGGAGTTGGCTGGAGCTCCTACGAGCAGTACTTC,CASSPQGVGWSSYEQYF
TRBV15,TRBJ1-4,.,.,TGTGCCACCAGCAGAGATATAGGAATGCTTGAAAAACTGTTTTTT,CATSRDIGMLEKLFF
TRBV10-3,TRBJ1-5,.,.,TGTGCCATCAGCCCCACGGTGGGAGTGGAAGGACCCCAGCATTTT,CAISPTVGVEGPQHF
TRBV2,TRBJ2-1,.,once,TGTGCCAGCAGCAGACTGACTCCGACCTACAATGAGCAGTTCTTC,CASSRLTPTYNEQFF